These T cell receptor beta chains were read from a single sample in a study of blood T cell repertoires in COVID-19. Sequencing used immunoSEQ multiplex PCR; TCRdb keeps in-frame clones, though not all of them. Here the sample spans 100,000 to 110,000 clones, over 75% being singletons. Sequences were obtained from peripheral blood. The source of these receptors is a man younger than 40 in a cohort sampled during active COVID-19. The CDR3 runs from the conserved cysteine through the conserved F or W. The D gene is left open where the match is weak. A row's size may be missing; if present it is once, few, many or a size class.

size	J	D	V	CDR3	DNA
once	TRBJ1-1	TRBD1	TRBV2	CASSVFRGLGTEAFF	TGTGCCAGCAGCGTGTTCAGGGGGCTTGGCACTGAAGCTTTCTTT
.	TRBJ2-5	TRBD2	TRBV6-1	CASSELRAGGPSSQETQYF	TGTGCCAGCAGTGAACTCCGGGCGGGGGGGCCGTCGTCCCAAGAGACCCAGTACTTC
.	TRBJ2-5	.	TRBV3-1/TRBV3-2	CASSLTTVGAETQYF	TGTGCCAGCAGCCTTACGACAGTGGGGGCAGAGACCCAGTACTTC
few	TRBJ1-1	.	TRBV4-1	CASSAPLSRAFF	TGCGCCAGCAGCGCACCCCTGTCGCGAGCTTTCTTT
.	TRBJ1-6	TRBD1	TRBV10-3	CAISESGTGFSPLHF	TGTGCCATCAGTGAGTCCGGGACAGGGTTTTCACCCCTCCACTTT
.	TRBJ1-6	TRBD1	TRBV20-1	CSASPTGGLYSPLHF	TGCAGTGCTAGTCCCACAGGGGGCTTGTATTCACCCCTCCACTTT
.	TRBJ2-7	.	TRBV28	CASSLSGGDEQYF	TGTGCCAGCAGTTTATCGGGCGGGGACGAGCAGTACTTC
once	TRBJ2-1	TRBD2	TRBV5-4	CASSSGTSGYNEQFF	TGTGCCAGCAGCTCCGGGACTAGCGGCTACAATGAGCAGTTCTTC
.	TRBJ1-1	.	TRBV28	CASSSQENTEAFF	TGTGCCAGCAGTTCCCAGGAGAACACTGAAGCTTTCTTT
many	TRBJ1-2	TRBD1	TRBV11-2	CASSSEDRVIYGYTF	TGTGCCAGCAGTTCCGAGGACAGGGTCATCTATGGCTACACCTTC
.	TRBJ1-2	.	TRBV3-1/TRBV3-2	CASSQSREGYTF	TGTGCCAGCAGCCAAAGCAGGGAAGGCTACACCTTC
few	TRBJ1-5	.	TRBV2	CASSVQAGQPQHF	TGTGCCAGCAGTGTCCAGGCTGGGCAGCCCCAGCATTTT
.	TRBJ2-3	.	TRBV6-4	CASSDEVGSTDTQYF	TGTGCCAGCAGTGACGAGGTTGGTTCCACAGATACGCAGTATTTT
.	TRBJ2-7	TRBD1	TRBV16	CASSPPMGQGGGEQYF	TGTGCCAGCAGCCCTCCCATGGGACAGGGTGGAGGCGAGCAGTACTTC
.	TRBJ2-5	TRBD2	TRBV2	CASSVTSGAETQYF	TGTGCCAGCAGTGTAACTAGCGGGGCCGAGACCCAGTACTTC
.	TRBJ1-1	TRBD1	TRBV2	CASSTGQGMNTEAFF	TGTGCCAGCAGTACAGGACAGGGGATGAACACTGAAGCTTTCTTT
.	TRBJ1-5	TRBD1	TRBV6-2/TRBV6-3	CASSSRTGLQPQHF	TGTGCCAGCAGTTCCAGGACAGGGTTACAGCCCCAGCATTTT
.	TRBJ2-5	TRBD1	TRBV3-1/TRBV3-2	CASSLGQGETQYF	TGTGCCAGCAGCCTCGGACAGGGTGAGACCCAGTACTTC
.	TRBJ2-5	TRBD1	TRBV2	CASRAPLTGEETQYF	TGTGCCAGCAGAGCCCCACTGACAGGGGAGGAGACCCAGTACTTC
.	TRBJ2-5	.	TRBV5-4	CASSRRQDPGETQYF	TGTGCCAGCAGCCGTAGACAGGACCCTGGGGAGACCCAGTACTTC
.	TRBJ1-2	.	TRBV10-3	CAITEGEGANYGYTF	TGTGCCATCACGGAGGGGGAGGGAGCTAACTATGGCTACACCTTC
once	TRBJ2-7	.	TRBV2	CASSEILVPYEQYF	TGTGCCAGCAGTGAAATCCTAGTACCCTACGAGCAGTACTTC
once	TRBJ1-6	TRBD1	TRBV19	CASSQGGQSNSPLHF	TGTGCCAGTAGTCAAGGGGGACAGAGTAATTCACCCCTCCACTTT
.	TRBJ2-5	TRBD1	TRBV27	CASSPNAGTGIETQYF	TGTGCCAGCAGTCCCAACGCCGGGACAGGGATAGAGACCCAGTACTTC
.	TRBJ1-6	.	TRBV5-4	CASSGESGARDSPLHF	TGTGCCAGCAGCGGCGAATCAGGGGCCCGGGATTCACCCCTCCACTTT
.	TRBJ1-3	.	TRBV3-1/TRBV3-2	CASSPRQLSSGNTIYF	TGTGCCAGCAGCCCAAGACAGTTAAGCTCTGGAAACACCATATATTTT
.	TRBJ1-6	TRBD1	TRBV6-6	CASRQGASSPLHF	TGTGCCAGCAGACAGGGGGCGTCCTCACCCCTCCACTTT
.	TRBJ2-3	.	TRBV7-6	CASSLGPSLPDTQYF	TGTGCCAGCAGCCTAGGGCCCTCGCTCCCAGATACGCAGTATTTT
.	TRBJ1-6	.	TRBV30	CACNLQGAYSPLHF	TGTGCCTGCAATCTACAGGGCGCGTATTCACCCCTCCACTTT
.	TRBJ1-2	.	TRBV29-1	CSVVTREYYGYTF	TGCAGCGTTGTGACGCGGGAATACTATGGCTACACCTTC
.	TRBJ1-1	.	TRBV12-3/TRBV12-4	CASSFGKITEAFF	TGTGCCAGCAGTTTCGGGAAAATAACTGAAGCTTTCTTT
.	TRBJ1-6	TRBD1	TRBV6-5	CASSYTGVSPLHF	TGTGCCAGCAGTTACACAGGGGTGTCACCCCTCCACTTT
.	TRBJ1-3	.	TRBV15	CATSRDGLDSSGNTIYF	TGTGCCACCAGCAGAGATGGCCTCGACAGCTCTGGAAACACCATATATTTT
.	TRBJ2-7	.	TRBV24-1	CATSDLQSGHEQYF	TGTGCCACCAGTGATTTGCAATCAGGGCACGAGCAGTACTTC
.	TRBJ1-4	.	TRBV5-1	CASSLDLGVGEKLFF	TGCGCCAGCAGCTTGGATCTGGGAGTAGGTGAAAAACTGTTTTTT
.	TRBJ2-4	TRBD2	TRBV7-2	CASSSGGAAKNIQYF	TGTGCCAGCAGCTCCGGGGGGGCGGCCAAAAACATTCAGTACTTC
.	TRBJ1-2	TRBD1	TRBV9	CASSGGTGHNYGYTF	TGTGCCAGCAGCGGGGGGACAGGGCATAACTATGGCTACACCTTC
once	TRBJ1-2	TRBD1	TRBV28	CASSLGTGRDYGYTF	TGTGCCAGCAGTTTGGGGACAGGGAGAGACTATGGCTACACCTTC
many	TRBJ1-3	.	TRBV7-2	CASSLLGHQGTIYF	TGTGCCAGCAGCTTATTGGGGCACCAAGGTACCATATATTTT
few	TRBJ1-5	.	TRBV7-2	CASSLVGGDSNQPQHF	TGTGCCAGCAGCTTAGTCGGGGGTGATAGCAATCAGCCCCAGCATTTT
.	TRBJ2-2	TRBD1	TRBV7-2	CASSLGRGTGVLFF	TGTGCCAGCAGCTTAGGGAGGGGGACAGGAGTGCTGTTTTTT
.	TRBJ1-1	.	TRBV10-3	CASGWATEAFF	TGTGCCAGCGGGTGGGCCACTGAAGCTTTCTTT
.	TRBJ2-5	.	TRBV13	CASSPRLAGRQETQYF	TGTGCCAGCAGCCCACGCTTGGCGGGCAGGCAAGAGACCCAGTACTTC
.	TRBJ1-1	TRBD1	TRBV5-1	CASKYRGRFGYTEAFF	TGCGCCAGCAAGTACAGGGGGAGGTTTGGGTACACTGAAGCTTTCTTT
.	TRBJ2-2	.	TRBV19	CASSYRDGIGTGELFF	TGTGCCAGTAGTTACAGGGATGGGATAGGGACCGGGGAGCTGTTTTTT
.	TRBJ1-1	.	TRBV5-4	CASSLVPGQVTEAFF	TGTGCCAGCAGCTTGGTCCCAGGGCAGGTGACTGAAGCTTTCTTT
.	TRBJ1-4	.	TRBV5-1	CASSPQATNEKLFF	TGCGCCAGCAGCCCACAGGCAACTAATGAAAAACTGTTTTTT
.	TRBJ2-7	.	TRBV7-2	CASSGPGRGIYEQYF	TGTGCCAGCAGCGGCCCGGGACGGGGGATCTACGAGCAGTACTTC
.	TRBJ1-5	TRBD1	TRBV5-6	CASSLAGQGVNQPQHF	TGTGCCAGCAGCTTGGCGGGACAGGGAGTCAATCAGCCCCAGCATTTT
few	TRBJ2-7	.	TRBV5-6	CASSLGLHYEQYF	TGTGCCAGCAGCTTGGGACTCCACTACGAGCAGTACTTC